The TCR beta chain described here comes from a study of cytomegalovirus exposure and HLA in healthy donors. With 60 Vbeta and 13 Jbeta primers, the PCR was carried out. Produced via immunoSEQ multiplex PCR; TCRdb's table is partial and in-frame only. The sample contains some 130,000 clones, around 79% of which appear only once. The sequenced sample was PBMCs. This TCR was sampled from a man aged 35-49 years in good health and CMV-seropositive.

CDR3 DNA: TGTGCCAGCAGCCAACGGACAGGGAACACTGAAGCTTTCTTT. Its protein product is CASSQRTGNTEAFF. The chain employs TRBV5-8 and TRBJ1-1; 7 bases agree with TRBD1. Germline CDR1 and CDR2: SGHTS and YDEGEE. With V trimmed by 4 bases and J by 1 base, 4 bases remained unmatched. This CDR3 is built from 14 residues. The variable domain in full, completed from reference TRBV5-8 and TRBJ1-1, reads EAGVTQSPTHLIKTRGQQATLRCSPISGHTSVYWYQQALGLGLQFLLWYDEGEERNRGNFPPRFSGRQFPNYSSELNVNALELEDSALYLCASSQRTGNTEAFFGQGTRLTVV.